Following are 8 T cell receptor beta chains from one sample sequenced in a study of T cells in Graves' hyperthyroidism and ophthalmopathy. The CDR3 regions of TCR beta were amplified from RNA transcripts. TCR CDR3 underwent first-round RT-PCR with the HTBI primer set. TCRdb re-analysed the multiplex PCR reads in MiXCR, keeping a single row per CDR3 protein. This sample has about 500,000 distinct CDR3 sequences, with roughly a sixth found just once. Sequences were obtained from blood. These receptor sequences come from a woman aged 25 to 39 with Graves' ophthalmopathy.

This clonotype was picked up many times. V and J are TRBV12-3 or TRBV12-4 and TRBJ2-5; 8 nucleotides align to TRBD1. Unmatched junction bases numbered 0, after V lost 2 bases and J lost 1 base. The CDR3 sequence is 14 residues long. The CDR3 reads CASSLTGGQETQYF. The CDR3 DNA reads TGTGCCAGCAGTTTAACAGGGGGCCAAGAGACCCAGTACTTC.

This clonotype was detected ten times or more. This chain links TRBV20-1 with TRBJ2-1; 14 bases map to TRBD2. This CDR3 has 14 amino acids. With 0 bases clipped from V and 12 bases from J, the junction kept 4 bases outside the gene matches. CDR1 is DFQATT, CDR2 SNEGSKA, per germline (reference sequence). CDR3 region: CSARDGTSGRRQFF. The CDR3 nucleotides read TGCAGTGCTAGAGACGGGACTAGCGGGAGACGGCAGTTCTTC.

In this sample, this clonotype turned up many times. V gene TRBV28 combines with J gene TRBJ2-5; 8 nucleotides match TRBD1. The CDR3 loop spans 13 amino acids. The V gene end was trimmed by 6 bases and the J gene end by 5 bases; junction bases not matched to a gene: 5. CDR1 MDHEN and CDR2 SYDVKM come from the germline V gene. Written as DNA, the CDR3 is TGTGCCAGCAGGCGACAGGGGACTGAGACCCAGTACTTC. This encodes CASRRQGTETQYF.

The gene calls are TRBV19 and TRBJ2-1; D assignment may be TRBD1 or TRBD2 (6 bases each). The germline gives CDR1 LNHDA, CDR2 SQIVND (reference sequence). The CDR3 is 16 amino acids. V dropped 3 bases and J dropped 10 bases, with 22 bases sitting between them. CDR3 residues: CASSMSSASRGHEQFF. CDR3 in DNA: TGTGCCAGTAGTATGAGTAGCGCGAGCCGGGGGCACGAGCAGTTCTTC.

In its sample, this clonotype was seen many times. The genes are TRBV2 and TRBJ2-7; D might be TRBD1 (6 bases). The length of the CDR3 is 15 residues. Germline V gives CDR1 SNHLY, CDR2 FYNNEI. Trimming shortened V by 7 bases and J by 3 bases, and 19 bases separated the two germline ends. The CDR3 DNA follows: TGTGCCAGCAACAGCTTAGGGACACGGATCTACGAGCAGTACTTC. Translating gives CASNSLGTRIYEQYF.

Comment on this clonotype: A much larger clone lies one base from this, so it may be a read error. CDR3 sequence (DNA): TGTGCCTGGAGTGTATCCAATATCCTCTGCGAGCAGTACTTC. This sequence encodes CAWSVSNILCEQYF. The J gene is TRBJ2-7, the V gene TRBV30; D call uncertain. Germline CDR1 is GTSNPN and CDR2 is SVGIG (reference sequence). Trimming removed 0 bases at V and 6 bases at J, with 15 bases between. The CDR3 sequence is 14 residues long.

The chain joins TRBV19 to TRBJ2-3; D is possibly TRBD1 (6 bases). From germline, CDR1 is LNHDA and CDR2 SQIVND (reference sequence). Trimming removed 4 bases at V and 0 bases at J, with 11 bases between. The CDR3 spans 15 residues. CDR3 loop: CASSTLDSSTDTQYF. The CDR3 bases are TGTGCCAGTAGTACCCTGGACAGTAGCACAGATACGCAGTATTTT.

The chain is built from TRBV19 and TRBJ2-5; 9 bases map to TRBD1. The CDR3 spans 15 residues. Germline CDR1 LNHDA, CDR2 SQIVND (reference sequence). Losses at the gene ends were 4 bases for V and 5 bases for J; bases not matched to a gene: 8. The CDR3 protein is CASSTSGTGKETQYF. CDR3 sequence (DNA): TGTGCCAGTAGTACCTCCGGGACAGGGAAGGAGACCCAGTACTTC.